The TCR beta chain under discussion was sequenced for a study of T cell responses to AZD1222 COVID-19 vaccine. Study information: Researchers grouped second doses given at about 4 or about 12 weeks into one pool. Findings and caveats of the study: There were mostly white British donors and more females than males, and clonal diversity was possibly underestimated. Spike-specific TCR breadth and depth grew following two AZD1222 doses.

V shed 6 bases and J shed 6 bases, with 18 bases lying between them. CDR1 is KGHSH and CDR2 is LQKENI in the germline V gene. This CDR3 contains 14 residues. Assay: immunoSEQ multiplex PCR; the TCRdb copy retains only in-frame clones and omits some. Of 150,000 or so clones listed, approximately 91% are singletons. This clone came up a few times. The antigen is not known. The V call is TRBV18, the J call TRBJ2-7; D is uncertain. The receptor's source is an adult in good health. Source: peripheral blood, taken on day 0 of AZD1222 vaccination. The CDR3: CASSSTPNFSEQYF. The CDR3 DNA is TGTGCCAGCTCGTCGACACCAAACTTTAGCGAGCAGTACTTC.